This T cell receptor beta chain emerged from a study of shared T cell receptors in the human thymus. Produced via immunoSEQ multiplex PCR; TCRdb's table is partial and in-frame only. Of hundreds of thousands of clones listed, around 87% are singletons. The CDR3 covers 13 residues. CDR1 MDHEN and CDR2 SYDVKM come from the germline V gene. The V and J ends lost 8 bases and 7 bases respectively, with 17 bases between them. These data are also associated with another study on human thymus T cells. As that study records: Corrective heart surgery yielded resections, and these provided the thymus tissue. Reports from related research described highly overlapping thymic repertoires among unrelated individuals.

Sequencing used thymocytes. The chain is built from TRBV28 and TRBJ1-1; D might be TRBD1 (5 bases). The sequence was collected from a boy under two years old with a congenital heart defect. Here the CDR3 reads CASGTSGGFEAFF. The DNA of the CDR3 is TGTGCCAGCGGTACCTCCGGGGGGTTTGAAGCTTTCTTT. Using reference TRBV28 and TRBJ1-1 for the parts outside the CDR3, the full variable domain is DVKVTQSSRYLVKRTGEKVFLECVQDMDHENMFWYRQDPGLGLRLIYFSYDVKMKEKGDIPEGYSVSREKKERFSLILESASTNQTSMYLCASGTSGGFEAFFGQGTRLTVV.